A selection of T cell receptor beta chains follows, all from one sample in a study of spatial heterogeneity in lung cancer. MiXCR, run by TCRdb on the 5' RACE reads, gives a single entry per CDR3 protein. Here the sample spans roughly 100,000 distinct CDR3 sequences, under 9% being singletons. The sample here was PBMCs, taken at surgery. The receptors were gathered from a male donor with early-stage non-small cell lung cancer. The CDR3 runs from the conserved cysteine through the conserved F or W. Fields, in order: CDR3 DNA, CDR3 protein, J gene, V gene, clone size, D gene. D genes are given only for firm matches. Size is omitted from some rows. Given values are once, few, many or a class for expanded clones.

TGTGCCAGCAGCGTAGGACAGGGGATGATGTACGAGCAGTACTTC,CASSVGQGMMYEQYF,TRBJ2-7,TRBV9,many,TRBD1
TGCGCCAGCAGTCCAACGGGGGGGCGCAGGATCACAGATACGCAGTATTTT,CASSPTGGRRITDTQYF,TRBJ2-3,TRBV4-3,many,TRBD2
TGCGCCAGCAGCGTTAGCGGGGGTGACTACAATGAGCAGTTCTTC,CASSVSGGDYNEQFF,TRBJ2-1,TRBV5-1,many,TRBD2
TGTGCCACCAGTGACTCAAATGAAAAACTGTTTTTT,CATSDSNEKLFF,TRBJ1-4,TRBV24-1,few,.
TGTGTCAATGGGGTCCGGGAAAGCACAGATACGCAGTATTTT,CVNGVRESTDTQYF,TRBJ2-3,TRBV7-9,.,.
TGTGCCAGCAGTTTAGGGCTATCACGAGGCGAGCAGTACTTC,CASSLGLSRGEQYF,TRBJ2-7,TRBV12-3/TRBV12-4,.,.
TGTGCCAGCGAGGGCACCGGGGAGCTGTTTTTT,CASEGTGELFF,TRBJ2-2,TRBV7-8,medium-sized,.
TGTGCCAGCAGTTTAAGTCGGGAGCAGTTCTTC,CASSLSREQFF,TRBJ2-1,TRBV28,many,.
TGTGCCTGGAGGGGCCCGGGACAGGGGAGCACCGGGGAGCTGTTTTTT,CAWRGPGQGSTGELFF,TRBJ2-2,TRBV30,.,TRBD1
TGTGCCAGCAGCCAAAGCGGGAGTGGGAATGAGCAGTTCTTC,CASSQSGSGNEQFF,TRBJ2-1,TRBV3-1,few,TRBD2
TGTGCCAGCAGTTTGGACAGGGTACAGTATGGCTACACCTTC,CASSLDRVQYGYTF,TRBJ1-2,TRBV28,few,TRBD1
TGTGCCAGCAGCCCTCTGCCGGGGATTTACGAGCAGTACTTC,CASSPLPGIYEQYF,TRBJ2-7,TRBV7-2,.,.
TGTGCCTCCTCAGGGGGCGCGTACGACTATGGCTACACCTTC,CASSGGAYDYGYTF,TRBJ1-2,TRBV30,many,TRBD1
TGCGCCAGCAGCACCGGGACTAGCGCGGATACGCAGTATTTT,CASSTGTSADTQYF,TRBJ2-3,TRBV5-1,few,TRBD2
TGCGCCAGCAGCCAAGGGACAGGGTCTACCGAGCAGTACTTC,CASSQGTGSTEQYF,TRBJ2-7,TRBV5-1,.,TRBD1
TGTGCCAGCAGCCGGACCACGGAGGCTAATGAAAAACTGTTTTTT,CASSRTTEANEKLFF,TRBJ1-4,TRBV25-1,few,.
TGTGCCAGCAGTTTTCGGGGCGAAAAACTGTTTTTT,CASSFRGEKLFF,TRBJ1-4,TRBV27,.,.
TGTGCCAGCAGCCTAGGGCGAGTGGGGCGAGATACGCAGTATTTT,CASSLGRVGRDTQYF,TRBJ2-3,TRBV7-8,.,.
TGTGCCACCAGTGGGCAGAATAGCAATCAGCCCCAGCATTTT,CATSGQNSNQPQHF,TRBJ1-5,TRBV24-1,few,.
TGCGCCAGCAGCTCCGCGCGGAGCACAGATACGCAGTATTTT,CASSSARSTDTQYF,TRBJ2-3,TRBV5-1,few,.
TGCAGTGCTAGAGTCTCGCGGGACTTCACCGGGGAGCTGTTTTTT,CSARVSRDFTGELFF,TRBJ2-2,TRBV20-1,.,.
TGTGTGGTGAGAGCTTCGGGGGGCACTGAAGCTTTCTTT,CVVRASGGTEAFF,TRBJ1-1,TRBV6-5,many,.
TGCGCCAGCAGCCTGGGGACAGGGTACGGTGAAGCTTTCTTT,CASSLGTGYGEAFF,TRBJ1-1,TRBV5-1,.,TRBD1
TGCAGCGCCAATACCGGGACAGGCTATGGCTACACCTTC,CSANTGTGYGYTF,TRBJ1-2,TRBV29-1,many,TRBD1
TGTGCCAGCAGTGGCAACAGAAAAGAGACCCAGTACTTC,CASSGNRKETQYF,TRBJ2-5,TRBV2,many,.
TGTGCCAGCAGCCAGGGGCTGACCATATATTTT,CASSQGLTIYF,TRBJ1-3,TRBV14,.,.